This TCR beta chain was sequenced for a study of cytomegalovirus exposure and HLA in healthy donors. The germline gives CDR1 MDHEN, CDR2 SYDVKM. This CDR3 spans 15 amino acids. Trimming took off 6 bases at V and 2 bases at J, with 14 bases between the two ends. PCR used 60 Vbeta primers and 13 Jbeta primers. Assay: immunoSEQ multiplex PCR; the TCRdb copy retains only in-frame clones and omits some. This table lists approximately 180,000 clones. Study findings and constraints: Rare sequences made up most TCRs, while some public TCRs were found in many donors.

In the case of this clone: Its antigen is not known.

The sequenced sample was PBMCs. J is TRBJ1-5 and V is TRBV28; D not certain. This TCR derives from a man aged 25-45 years in good health and CMV-seronegative. CDR3 DNA: TGTGCCAGCAGCCGCGATGAGGGCGGCAATCAGCCCCAGCATTTT. This translates into CASSRDEGGNQPQHF.